A selection of T cell receptor beta chains follows, all from one sample in a study of response to subunit inactivated influenza vaccine. In TCRdb, the RT-PCR reads were re-called with MiXCR into one record per CDR3 protein. The sample includes 150,000 to 200,000 distinct CDR3 sequences, approximately 12% seen only once; the top ten take less than 30%. The same sample was also studied in work on T cells expressing NK-cell markers.

This specimen was CD8+ T cells sorted from PBMCs, taken 12 days after vaccination. The origin of the receptors is a man aged 45-65 years who received an inactivated influenza vaccine. Each CDR3 is given without its conserved first and last residue.

v_call | cdr3_length | cdr3_aa
TRBV20-1 | 13 | SARHPSGDAYEQY
TRBV11-2 | 11 | ASSLVQGVEQY
TRBV9 | 12 | ASSGVPSYNEQF
TRBV10-3 | 10 | AINTAGDEQF
TRBV7-6 | 15 | ASSPGTAKRRTGELF
TRBV28 | 16 | ASSLGESHNERWETQY
TRBV7-9 | 13 | ASSSGGGNSYEQY
TRBV12-3/TRBV12-4 | 12 | ASKTSGGGHEQF
TRBV10-2 | 12 | ASSELDSYNEQF
TRBV9 | 12 | ASSGSGRYDEQF
TRBV24-1 | 12 | ATSDWSAEETQY
TRBV4-2 | 13 | ASSQEEYRWETQY
TRBV9 | 14 | ASSVSGTTGLEEQY
TRBV7-9 | 9 | ATYMGYEQY
TRBV6-2/TRBV6-3 | 11 | ASSYIDNQPQH
TRBV7-8 | 10 | ASSLAVETQY
TRBV7-8 | 12 | ASSPASNGVEQF
TRBV24-1 | 10 | ATSAGANVLT
TRBV29-1 | 7 | SPLKQQF
TRBV7-9 | 12 | ASSLAGQGYEQF
TRBV27 | 13 | ASSLFPYSNQPQH
TRBV6-1 | 13 | ASSEASWTGTEAF
TRBV12-3/TRBV12-4 | 13 | ASSSPRQGRYEQY
TRBV9 | 14 | ASSPSGELIGSPLH
TRBV6-1 | 14 | ASSEIIDRGLDEQY
TRBV12-3/TRBV12-4 | 11 | ASSQSRALGYT
TRBV27 | 11 | ASSLLSSYEQY
TRBV7-9 | 12 | ASSLGVFGTEAF
TRBV7-9 | 12 | ASSSTGIQETQY
TRBV10-3 | 13 | AISANNGETGELF
TRBV11-2 | 11 | ASIAPGAPGAF
TRBV28 | 13 | ASNWGTGRFYEQY
TRBV10-3 | 14 | AISESIGLPNYEQY
TRBV28 | 11 | ASRVGRAGEQY
TRBV11-2 | 14 | ASSLRSSVRPDEQF
TRBV3-1 | 10 | ASSGNTGELF
TRBV7-9 | 10 | ASSPHLGFQY
TRBV4-3 | 13 | ASSQDWTSTGELF
TRBV29-1 | 13 | SVDLLRDGSYEQY
TRBV12-3/TRBV12-4 | 12 | ASTEDGNRLGYT
TRBV25-1 | 12 | ASTPRGFNYGYT
TRBV3-1 | 12 | ASSQDISSYSLH
TRBV11-2 | 11 | ASSETSHNEQF
TRBV20-1 | 14 | SARVVGGLTYNEQF